The 19 T cell receptor beta chains below were found in one sample sequenced in a study of blood T cell repertoires in COVID-19. Generated by immunoSEQ multiplex PCR, the TCRdb table keeps only in-frame clones and is missing some. This sample carries around 18,000 clones, over 70% of them seen once, and the ten largest clones take around 10%. The source material was peripheral blood. The receptors were sampled from a man aged 80 or over with acute or convalescent COVID-19.

The chain is built from TRBV4-3 and TRBJ1-4, with 9 bases that match TRBD1. The V segment lost 0 bases and the J segment 7 bases; nucleotides outside the gene matches: 12. Germline assignment: CDR1 LGHNA and CDR2 YSLEER. The CDR3 covers 18 residues. The CDR3 region has the DNA TGCGCCAGCAGCCAAGATATCACAGGGGGCGTTTTAGGTGAAAAACTGTTTTTT. Translated, it gives CASSQDITGGVLGEKLFF.

This rearrangement joins TRBV18 to TRBJ1-1; D might be TRBD1 (6 bases). Germline lookup yields CDR1 KGHSH and CDR2 LQKENI. The CDR3 loop spans 13 amino acids. Trimming left V 6 bases short and J 2 bases short, with 10 bases between. Here the CDR3 reads CASSRGTNTEAFF. CDR3 DNA: TGTGCCAGCTCGAGGGGGACCAACACTGAAGCTTTCTTT.

V is TRBV23-1 and J is TRBJ1-1; no reliable D call. TRBV23-1 is recorded as an ORF, its role being uncertain. V was pared by 7 bases and J by 4 bases, with 13 bases between. The CDR3 covers 13 residues. In DNA, the CDR3 is TGCGCCAGCACCAGACCCTCGGGCACTGAAGCTTTCTTT. As protein: CASTRPSGTEAFF.

The chain combines TRBV5-4 with TRBJ1-3, with TRBD1 identical over 7 bases. V lost 5 bases and J lost 2; bases outside the gene matches: 4. The germline V gene has CDR1 SGHNT and CDR2 YYREEE (reference sequence). The CDR3 is made up of 14 amino acids. CDR3 coding DNA: TGTGCCAGCAGGAGACAGGGCGCTGGAAACACCATATATTTT. Translating gives CASRRQGAGNTIYF. The variable domain in full, with the rest retrieved from reference TRBV5-4 and TRBJ1-3, is ETGVTQSPTHLIKTRGQQVTLRCSSQSGHNTVSWYQQALGQGPQFIFQYYREEENGRGNFPPRFSGLQFPNYSSELNVNALELDDSALYLCASRRQGAGNTIYFGEGSWLTVV.

There are a few counts of this clone. V usage is TRBV10-2 and J usage is TRBJ1-2; 7 nucleotides line up with TRBD1. Trimming took 0 bases from V and 5 from J; bases not matched to a gene: 9. CDR3 length equals 16 residues. Germline V gene data show CDR1 as WSHSY and CDR2 as SAAADI. CDR3 loop: CASSESKLQGVYGYTF. The CDR3 DNA is TGCGCCAGCAGTGAGTCGAAATTGCAGGGGGTATATGGCTACACCTTC.

The rearrangement links TRBV27 to TRBJ1-1; tentatively, D is TRBD1 (6 bases). Germline loops: CDR1 MNHEY, CDR2 SMNVEV (reference sequence). V was shortened by 1 base and J by 0 bases, with 9 bases between the two germline ends. This CDR3 has 15 amino acids. Here the CDR3 DNA reads TGTGCCAGCAGTTTATTGTCAGGGGTGAACACTGAAGCTTTCTTT. Protein sequence: CASSLLSGVNTEAFF.

The chain carries TRBV5-1 and TRBJ1-2; TRBD1 is a possible D gene (5 bases). Germline V gene lookup returns CDR1 SGHRS and CDR2 YFSETQ. The CDR3 loop spans 14 amino acids. The V and J ends lost 0 bases and 1 base respectively, with 7 bases between them. Here the CDR3 reads CASSLGTSNYGYTF. The CDR3 nucleotides read TGCGCCAGCAGCTTGGGGACAAGTAACTATGGCTACACCTTC.

The chain has TRBV4-3 and TRBJ1-6, with 7 bases identical to TRBD1. CDR1 LGHNA and CDR2 YSLEER come from the germline V gene. Trimming took 1 base from V and 10 from J; bases not matched to a gene: 7. The CDR3 has 15 residues. The CDR3 is CASSQGQGMDSPLHF. Here the CDR3 DNA reads TGCGCCAGCAGCCAAGGACAGGGTATGGACTCACCCCTCCACTTT.

The CDR3 nucleotides read TGTGCCAGCAGCCAAGGGGGCGCCGGGAATTCACCCCTCCACTTT. As protein: CASSQGGAGNSPLHF. The gene calls are TRBV14 and TRBJ1-6; D is possibly TRBD1 (5 bases). Trimming cost V 1 base and J 7 bases, with 11 bases left between them. The CDR3 has 15 amino acids. Germline V CDR1 and CDR2: SGHDN, FVKESK. The full variable domain, completed using reference TRBV14 and TRBJ1-6, is EAGVTQFPSHSVIEKGQTVTLRCDPISGHDNLYWYRRVMGKEIKFLLHFVKESKQDESGMPNNRFLAERTGGTYSTLKVQPAELEDSGVYFCASSQGGAGNSPLHFGNGTRLTVT.

The table lists this clone with a count of one. In DNA form, the CDR3 reads TGTGCCAGCAATAGGGACGGGGGGGAGACCCAGTACTTC. Amino acid sequence: CASNRDGGETQYF. This chain joins TRBV2 and TRBJ2-5; 7 nucleotides line up with TRBD2. Unmatched junction bases numbered 7, after V lost 7 bases and J lost 5 bases. Germline loops: CDR1 SNHLY, CDR2 FYNNEI. The CDR3 covers 13 residues.

J is TRBJ2-5 and V is TRBV5-5, with 10 bases that match TRBD1. After removal of 4 bases from V and 4 bases from J, the junction contained 7 bases not matched to a gene. This CDR3 has 15 amino acids. Germline V gene data show CDR1 as SGHKS and CDR2 as YYEKEE (reference sequence). The CDR3 is CASSPGQGKVETQYF. The DNA of the CDR3 is TGTGCCAGCAGCCCGGGACAGGGGAAAGTAGAGACCCAGTACTTC.

The CDR3 region is CSAGLGTGYGNTIYF. In DNA form, the CDR3 reads TGCAGCGCCGGACTAGGAACAGGGTACGGAAACACCATATATTTT. V usage is TRBV29-1 and J usage is TRBJ1-3; TRBD1 might be the D (6 bases). The germline V gene has CDR1 SQVTM and CDR2 ANQGSEA. The V and J ends lost 7 bases and 4 bases respectively, with 20 bases between them. The CDR3 has 15 residues.

The rearrangement links TRBV30 to TRBJ1-2, with 7 bases aligning to TRBD1. Germline-derived CDR1 and CDR2 are GTSNPN and SVGIG (reference sequence). V lost 2 bases, J lost 2 bases, and 5 bases stayed unmatched. The CDR3 is made up of 14 amino acids. The CDR3 is CAWSRGQTNYGYTF. CDR3 in DNA: TGTGCCTGGAGTCGGGGACAGACCAACTATGGCTACACCTTC.

The chain is built from TRBV9 and TRBJ2-1, with D tentatively TRBD2 (7 bases). The germline V gene encodes CDR1 SGDLS and CDR2 YYNGEE. The CDR3 is made up of 17 amino acids. Trimming removed 4 bases at V and 0 bases at J, with 17 bases between. The DNA of the CDR3 is TGTGCCAGCAGCCCCCGCGCGGGGGCCTTCTCCTACAATGAGCAGTTCTTC. Protein: CASSPRAGAFSYNEQFF. Together with reference TRBV9 and TRBJ2-1, the CDR3 gives the full variable domain: DSGVTQTPKHLITATGQRVTLRCSPRSGDLSVYWYQQSLDQGLQFLIQYYNGEERAKGNILERFSAQQFPDLHSELNLSSLELGDSALYFCASSPRAGAFSYNEQFFGPGTRLTVL.

The J gene is TRBJ2-5, the V gene TRBV6-6, with 8 bases identical to TRBD1. CDR1 MNHNY and CDR2 SVGAGI come from the germline V gene (reference sequence). CDR3 length: 14 residues. Losses at the gene ends were 2 bases for V and 4 bases for J; bases not matched to a gene: 3. CDR3: CASSYGQGLETQYF. CDR3 nucleotide sequence: TGTGCCAGCAGTTACGGACAGGGTTTAGAGACCCAGTACTTC.

The gene calls are TRBV7-2 and TRBJ2-6, with D uncertain. The CDR3 totals 16 residues. Germline V gene sequence: CDR1 SGHTA, CDR2 FQGNSA. Trimming stripped 2 bases from V and 2 bases from J, with 10 bases between. The CDR3 spells CASSLSWSTGANVLTF. The DNA of the CDR3 is TGTGCCAGCAGCTTATCCTGGAGTACTGGGGCCAACGTCCTGACTTTC. The full variable domain, with the rest looked up from reference TRBV7-2 and TRBJ2-6, is GAGVSQSPSNKVTEKGKDVELRCDPISGHTALYWYRQSLGQGLEFLIYFQGNSAPDKSGLPSDRFSAERTGGSVSTLTIQRTQQEDSAVYLCASSLSWSTGANVLTFGAGSRLTVL.

The V call is TRBV7-9, the J call TRBJ1-2, with a possible D match to TRBD1 (6 bases). The V gene lost 4 bases and the J gene lost 7 bases, with 16 bases spanning the gap. The CDR3 has 14 amino acids. CDR1 is SEHNR and CDR2 is FQNEAQ in the germline V gene (reference sequence). This CDR3 reads CASSSRQGIGGYTF. CDR3 nucleotides: TGTGCCAGCAGCTCCCGGCAGGGGATTGGTGGCTACACCTTC.

The chain carries TRBV15 and TRBJ1-3; TRBD1 is a possible D gene (5 bases). V lost 0 bases and J 2 bases, leaving 8 bases between the germline ends. Germline V CDR1 and CDR2: LNHNV, YYDKDF (reference sequence). CDR3 size: 15 residues. CDR3 nucleotides: TGTGCCACCAGCAGAGATCAAGGGGCTGGAAACACCATATATTTT. Its protein product is CATSRDQGAGNTIYF. The full variable domain, with the rest looked up from reference TRBV15 and TRBJ1-3, is DAMVIQNPRYQVTQFGKPVTLSCSQTLNHNVMYWYQQKSSQAPKLLFHYYDKDFNNEADTPDNFQSRRPNTSFCFLDIRSPGLGDTAMYLCATSRDQGAGNTIYFGEGSWLTVV.

The table lists this clone with a few counts. The chain joins TRBV7-2 to TRBJ1-6, with 9 bases identical to TRBD1. The CDR3 extends over 13 amino acids. Trimming took 6 bases from V and 10 from J; bases not matched to a gene: 4. Germline assignment: CDR1 SGHTA and CDR2 FQGNSA. CDR3 DNA: TGTGCCAGCAGGGGACAGGGATGGTCACCCCTCCACTTT. Amino acids: CASRGQGWSPLHF.